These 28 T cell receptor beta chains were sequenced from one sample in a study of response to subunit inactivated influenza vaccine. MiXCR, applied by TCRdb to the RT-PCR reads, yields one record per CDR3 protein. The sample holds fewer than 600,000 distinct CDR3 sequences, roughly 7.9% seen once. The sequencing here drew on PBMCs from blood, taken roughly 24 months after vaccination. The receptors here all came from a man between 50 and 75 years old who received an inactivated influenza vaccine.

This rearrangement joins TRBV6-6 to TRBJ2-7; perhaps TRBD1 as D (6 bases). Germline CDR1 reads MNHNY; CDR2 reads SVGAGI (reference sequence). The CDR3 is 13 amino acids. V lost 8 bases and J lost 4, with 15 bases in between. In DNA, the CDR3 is TGTGCCAGCCTCGCACAGGGAAGGTACGAGCAGTACTTC. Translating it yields CASLAQGRYEQYF.

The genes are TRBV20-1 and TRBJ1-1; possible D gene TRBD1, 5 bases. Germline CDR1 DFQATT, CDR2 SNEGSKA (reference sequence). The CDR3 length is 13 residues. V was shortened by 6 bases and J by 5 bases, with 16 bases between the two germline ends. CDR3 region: CSAPGKGRTEAFF. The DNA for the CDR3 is TGCAGTGCACCCGGCAAGGGGAGGACTGAAGCTTTCTTT.

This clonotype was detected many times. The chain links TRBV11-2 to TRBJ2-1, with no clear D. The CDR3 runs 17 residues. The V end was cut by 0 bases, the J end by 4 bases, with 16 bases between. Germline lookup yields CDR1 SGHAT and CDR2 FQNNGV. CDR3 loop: CASSLDSASQRYNEQFF. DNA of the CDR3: TGTGCCAGCAGCTTAGATTCGGCTAGTCAGAGGTACAATGAGCAGTTCTTC. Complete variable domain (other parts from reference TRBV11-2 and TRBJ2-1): EAGVAQSPRYKIIEKRQSVAFWCNPISGHATLYWYQQILGQGPKLLIQFQNNGVVDDSQLPKDRFSAERLKGVDSTLKIQPAKLEDSAVYLCASSLDSASQRYNEQFFGPGTRLTVL.

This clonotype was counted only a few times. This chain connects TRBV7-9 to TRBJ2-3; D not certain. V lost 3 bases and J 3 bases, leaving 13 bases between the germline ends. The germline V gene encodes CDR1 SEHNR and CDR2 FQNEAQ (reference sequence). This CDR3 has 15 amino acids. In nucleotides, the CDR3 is TGTGCCAGCAGCTTCATGGCAGGCTCGACAGATACGCAGTATTTT. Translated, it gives CASSFMAGSTDTQYF.

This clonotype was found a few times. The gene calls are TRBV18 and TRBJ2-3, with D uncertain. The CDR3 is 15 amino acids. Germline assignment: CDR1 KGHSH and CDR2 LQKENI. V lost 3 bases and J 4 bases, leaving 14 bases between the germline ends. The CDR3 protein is CASSPPALFADTQYF. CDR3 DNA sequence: TGTGCCAGCTCACCCCCAGCGCTTTTTGCAGATACGCAGTATTTT.

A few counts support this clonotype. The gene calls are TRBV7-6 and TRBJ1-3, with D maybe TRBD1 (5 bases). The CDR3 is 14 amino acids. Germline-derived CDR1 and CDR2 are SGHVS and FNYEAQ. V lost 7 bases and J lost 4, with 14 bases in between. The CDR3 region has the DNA TGTGCCAGCACCCAGGGCAGTGAAGGAAACACCATATATTTT. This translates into CASTQGSEGNTIYF. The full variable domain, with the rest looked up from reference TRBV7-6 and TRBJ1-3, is GAGVSQSPRYKVTKRGQDVALRCDPISGHVSLYWYRQALGQGPEFLTYFNYEAQQDKSGLPNDRFSAERPEGSISTLTIQRTEQRDSAMYRCASTQGSEGNTIYFGEGSWLTVV.

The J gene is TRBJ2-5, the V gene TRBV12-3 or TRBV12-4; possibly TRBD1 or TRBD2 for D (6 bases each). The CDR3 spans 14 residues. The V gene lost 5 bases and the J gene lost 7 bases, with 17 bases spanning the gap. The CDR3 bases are TGTGCCAGCAGTACAGGGAGGACTGGGGGGACCCAGTACTTC. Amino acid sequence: CASSTGRTGGTQYF.

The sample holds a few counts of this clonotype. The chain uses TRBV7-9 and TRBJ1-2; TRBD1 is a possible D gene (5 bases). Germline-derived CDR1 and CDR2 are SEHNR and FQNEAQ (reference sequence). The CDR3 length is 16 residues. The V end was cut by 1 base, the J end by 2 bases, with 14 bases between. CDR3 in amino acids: CASSLEWGRTNYGYTF. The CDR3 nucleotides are TGTGCCAGCAGCTTAGAGTGGGGACGAACGAACTATGGCTACACCTTC.

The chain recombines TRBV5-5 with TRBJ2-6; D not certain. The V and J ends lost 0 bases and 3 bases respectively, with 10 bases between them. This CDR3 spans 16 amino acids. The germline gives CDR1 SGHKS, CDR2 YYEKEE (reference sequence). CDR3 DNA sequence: TGTGCCAGCAGCTTGGAACCCGGCTTTGGGGCCAACGTCCTGACTTTC. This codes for CASSLEPGFGANVLTF.

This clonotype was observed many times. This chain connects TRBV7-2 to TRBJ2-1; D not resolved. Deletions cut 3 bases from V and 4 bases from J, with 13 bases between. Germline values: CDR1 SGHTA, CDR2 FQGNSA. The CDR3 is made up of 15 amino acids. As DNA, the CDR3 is TGTGCCAGCAGCTTCGATCCTCAGCCTTACAATGAGCAGTTCTTC. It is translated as CASSFDPQPYNEQFF.

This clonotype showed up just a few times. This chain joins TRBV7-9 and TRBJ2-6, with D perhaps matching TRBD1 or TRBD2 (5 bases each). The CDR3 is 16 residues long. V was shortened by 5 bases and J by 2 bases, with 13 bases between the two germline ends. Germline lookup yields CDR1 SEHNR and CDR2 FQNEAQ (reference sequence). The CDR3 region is CASSRDRGAGANVLTF. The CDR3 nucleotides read TGTGCCAGCAGCCGGGACCGGGGCGCTGGGGCCAACGTCCTGACTTTC.

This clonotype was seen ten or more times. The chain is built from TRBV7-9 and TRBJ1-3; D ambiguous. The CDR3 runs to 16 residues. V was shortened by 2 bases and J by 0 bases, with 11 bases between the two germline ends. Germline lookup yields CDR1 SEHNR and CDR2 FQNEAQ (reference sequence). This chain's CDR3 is CASSLNRVDSGNTIYF. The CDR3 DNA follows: TGTGCCAGCAGCTTAAATCGTGTTGACTCTGGAAACACCATATATTTT.

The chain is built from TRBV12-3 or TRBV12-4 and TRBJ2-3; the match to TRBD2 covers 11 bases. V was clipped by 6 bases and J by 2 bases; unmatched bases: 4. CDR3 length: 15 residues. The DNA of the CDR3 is TGTGCCAGCAGAGATAGCGGGGGGGCCACAGATACGCAGTATTTT. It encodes CASRDSGGATDTQYF.

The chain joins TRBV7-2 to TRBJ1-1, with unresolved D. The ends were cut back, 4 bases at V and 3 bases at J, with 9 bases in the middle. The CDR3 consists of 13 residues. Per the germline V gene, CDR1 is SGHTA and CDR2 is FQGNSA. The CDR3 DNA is TGTGCCAGCAGCTGGTCAGCTTACACTGAAGCTTTCTTT. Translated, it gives CASSWSAYTEAFF.

The CDR3 reads CSVAGSISSYEQYF. For the CDR3, the DNA is TGCAGCGTTGCAGGGTCGATTAGCTCCTACGAGCAGTACTTC. The rearrangement uses TRBV29-1 and TRBJ2-7; TRBD1 might be the D (5 bases). Germline V lookup: CDR1 SQVTM, CDR2 ANQGSEA. Trimming took 4 bases from V and 0 from J, leaving 13 bases between them. CDR3 size: 14 residues.

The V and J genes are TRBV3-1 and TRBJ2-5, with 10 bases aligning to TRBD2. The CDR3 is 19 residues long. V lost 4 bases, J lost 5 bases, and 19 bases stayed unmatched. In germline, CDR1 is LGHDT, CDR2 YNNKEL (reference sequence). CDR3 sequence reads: CASSLTSPSGGVHLETQYF. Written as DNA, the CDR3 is TGTGCCAGCAGCCTTACCTCCCCTAGCGGGGGAGTCCACCTGGAGACCCAGTACTTC.

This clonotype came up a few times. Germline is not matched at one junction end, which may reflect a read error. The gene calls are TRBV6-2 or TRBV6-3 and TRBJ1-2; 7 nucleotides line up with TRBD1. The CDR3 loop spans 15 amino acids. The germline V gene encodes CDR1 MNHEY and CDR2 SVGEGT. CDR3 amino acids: CASSYPGQVGYGYIF. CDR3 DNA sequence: TGTGCCAGCAGTTACCCCGGACAGGTCGGCTATGGCTACATCTTC.

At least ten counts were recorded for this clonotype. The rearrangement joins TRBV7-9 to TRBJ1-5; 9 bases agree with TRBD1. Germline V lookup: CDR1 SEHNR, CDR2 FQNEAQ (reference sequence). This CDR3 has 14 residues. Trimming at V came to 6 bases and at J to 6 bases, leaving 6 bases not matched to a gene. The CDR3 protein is CASSPGTGTQPQHF. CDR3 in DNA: TGTGCCAGCAGTCCCGGGACAGGGACTCAGCCCCAGCATTTT. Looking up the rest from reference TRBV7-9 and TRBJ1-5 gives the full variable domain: DTGVSQNPRHKITKRGQNVTFRCDPISEHNRLYWYRQTLGQGPEFLTYFQNEAQLEKSRLLSDRFSAERPKGSFSTLEIQRTEQGDSAMYLCASSPGTGTQPQHFGDGTRLSIL.

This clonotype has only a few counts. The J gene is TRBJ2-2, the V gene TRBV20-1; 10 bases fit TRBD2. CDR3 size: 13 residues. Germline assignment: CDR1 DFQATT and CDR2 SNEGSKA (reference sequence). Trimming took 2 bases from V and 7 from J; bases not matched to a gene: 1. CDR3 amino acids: CSARSGGDGELFF. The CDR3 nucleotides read TGCAGTGCTAGAAGCGGGGGGGACGGGGAGCTGTTTTTT.

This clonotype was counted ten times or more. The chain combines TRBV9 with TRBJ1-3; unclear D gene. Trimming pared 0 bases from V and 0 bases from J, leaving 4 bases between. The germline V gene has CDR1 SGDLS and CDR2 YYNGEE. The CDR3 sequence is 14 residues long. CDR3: CASSVGSSGNTIYF. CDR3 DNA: TGTGCCAGCAGCGTAGGGAGCTCTGGAAACACCATATATTTT. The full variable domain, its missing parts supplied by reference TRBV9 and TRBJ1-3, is DSGVTQTPKHLITATGQRVTLRCSPRSGDLSVYWYQQSLDQGLQFLIQYYNGEERAKGNILERFSAQQFPDLHSELNLSSLELGDSALYFCASSVGSSGNTIYFGEGSWLTVV.

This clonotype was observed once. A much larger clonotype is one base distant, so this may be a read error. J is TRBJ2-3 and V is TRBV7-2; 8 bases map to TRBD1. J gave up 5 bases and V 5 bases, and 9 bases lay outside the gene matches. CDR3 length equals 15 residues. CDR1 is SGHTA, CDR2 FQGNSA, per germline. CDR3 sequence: CASSTQTGAIDTQYF. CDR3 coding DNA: TGTGCCAGCAGCACTCAGACAGGGGCCATAGATACGCAGTATTTT.

This CDR3 is CASRTYRDRVQETQYF. CDR3 nucleotides: TGTGCCAGCAGAACTTACCGGGACAGGGTGCAAGAGACCCAGTACTTC. The rearrangement links TRBV12-3 or TRBV12-4 to TRBJ2-5; 9 positions match TRBD1. The CDR3 contains 16 residues. Germline trimming cut 6 bases from V and 2 bases from J; bases unmatched to any gene: 10.

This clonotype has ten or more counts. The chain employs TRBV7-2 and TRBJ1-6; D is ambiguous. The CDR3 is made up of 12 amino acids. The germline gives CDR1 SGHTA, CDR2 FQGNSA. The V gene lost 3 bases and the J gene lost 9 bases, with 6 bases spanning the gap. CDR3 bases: TGTGCCAGCAGCTTTCAGACTTCACCCCTCCACTTT. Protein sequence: CASSFQTSPLHF.

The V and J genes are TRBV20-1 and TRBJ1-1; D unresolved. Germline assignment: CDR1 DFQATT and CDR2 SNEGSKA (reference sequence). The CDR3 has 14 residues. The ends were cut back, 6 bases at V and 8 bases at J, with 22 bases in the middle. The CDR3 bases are TGCAGTGCCCAGAAAATAGCCCGAGGGTCGGAAGCTTTCTTT. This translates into CSAQKIARGSEAFF.

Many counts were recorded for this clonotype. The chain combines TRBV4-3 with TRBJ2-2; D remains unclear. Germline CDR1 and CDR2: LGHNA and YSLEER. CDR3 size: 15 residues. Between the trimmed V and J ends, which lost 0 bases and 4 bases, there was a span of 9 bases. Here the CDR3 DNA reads TGCGCCAGCAGCCAAGATGTTAGGCGCACCGGGGAGCTGTTTTTT. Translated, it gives CASSQDVRRTGELFF.

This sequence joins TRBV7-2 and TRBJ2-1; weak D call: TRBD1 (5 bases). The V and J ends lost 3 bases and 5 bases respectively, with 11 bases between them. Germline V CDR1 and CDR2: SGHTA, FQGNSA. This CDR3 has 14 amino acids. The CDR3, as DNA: TGTGCCAGCAGCTTGGCAGGGCCCCACAATGAGCAGTTCTTC. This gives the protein CASSLAGPHNEQFF.

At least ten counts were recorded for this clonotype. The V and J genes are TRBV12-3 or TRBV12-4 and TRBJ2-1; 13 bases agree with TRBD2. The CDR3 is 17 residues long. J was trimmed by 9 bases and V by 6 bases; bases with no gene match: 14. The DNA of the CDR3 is TGTGCCAGCAGCCGACGGACTAGCGGGAGCCGGTGGGGTGAGCAGTTCTTC. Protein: CASSRRTSGSRWGEQFF.

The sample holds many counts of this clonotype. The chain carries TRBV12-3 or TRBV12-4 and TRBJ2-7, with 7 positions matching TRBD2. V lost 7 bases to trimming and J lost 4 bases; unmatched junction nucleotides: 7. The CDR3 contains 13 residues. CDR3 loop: CASTSGGRYEQYF. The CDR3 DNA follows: TGTGCCAGCACGTCGGGAGGACGGTACGAGCAGTACTTC.